A selection of T cell receptor beta chains follows, all from one sample in a study of blood T cell repertoires in COVID-19. TCRdb's table, derived via immunoSEQ multiplex PCR, lists solely in-frame clones and lacks some. The sample lists more than 95,000 clones, around four fifths occurring once. Material: peripheral blood. The receptor set was obtained from a man aged 55 to 70 with acute or convalescent COVID-19. Each CDR3 is given with its conserved first and last residue. A D gene is named only where the DNA matches it firmly. Part of the rows lack a size; the others show once, few, many or a class for expanded clones.

v_gene	abundance	j_gene	d_gene	CDR3nt	CDR3aa
TRBV11-3	.	TRBJ2-2	TRBD1	TGTGCCAGCAGCTCAGGGGGACAGGGAAACACCGGGGAGCTGTTTTTT	CASSSGGQGNTGELFF
TRBV10-3	few	TRBJ1-1	TRBD1	TGTGCCATCAGCCCGGACAGGGACACTGAAGCTTTCTTT	CAISPDRDTEAFF
TRBV24-1	.	TRBJ2-1	.	TGTGCCACCAGTGATTACCAGGGCTACAATGAGCAGTTCTTC	CATSDYQGYNEQFF
TRBV10-1	.	TRBJ1-4	.	TGCGCCAGCAGTGCAGGACAAAATGAAAAACTGTTTTTT	CASSAGQNEKLFF
TRBV28	.	TRBJ1-1	.	TGTGCCAGCAGTTTAAGAACGCGGGACCTCGCTGAAGCTTTCTTT	CASSLRTRDLAEAFF
TRBV28	.	TRBJ2-7	TRBD2	TGTGCCAGCAGTTCCCCTGGCAGCGGGAGTTCCTACGAGCAGTACTTC	CASSSPGSGSSYEQYF
TRBV19	.	TRBJ1-3	.	TGTGCCAGTAGACAATATCGGGCTGGAAACACCATATATTTT	CASRQYRAGNTIYF
TRBV5-1	few	TRBJ1-2	TRBD1	TGCGCCAGCAGGAAAGGGACAGGTGATAACTATGGCTACACCTTC	CASRKGTGDNYGYTF
TRBV7-9	.	TRBJ1-4	.	TGTGCCAGCAGCTTAGTCGGGGGGTCGGTTGAAAAACTGTTTTTT	CASSLVGGSVEKLFF
TRBV6-5	once	TRBJ1-3	TRBD1	TGTGCCAGCAAGGACAGGGTGGGAAACACCATATATTTT	CASKDRVGNTIYF
TRBV5-6	few	TRBJ1-2	.	TGTGCCAGCAGCTTTGGGGACTGGACGTATGGCTACACCTTC	CASSFGDWTYGYTF
TRBV3-1/TRBV3-2	.	TRBJ2-1	.	TGTGCCAGCAGCCAATCCGGTTCGAGGGTGGCCTACAATGAGCAGTTCTTC	CASSQSGSRVAYNEQFF
TRBV11-3	.	TRBJ2-5	.	TGTGCCAGCAGCTCACACCCACTCGGGGAGACCCAGTACTTC	CASSSHPLGETQYF
TRBV4-3	.	TRBJ1-2	.	TGCGCCAGCAGCCAAGAAAGGCAGGGCTATGGCTACACCTTC	CASSQERQGYGYTF
TRBV29-1	.	TRBJ2-3	.	TGCAGCGCCTCGGGGTTAGGGGGAGGGAGTGAAAATACGCAGTATTTT	CSASGLGGGSENTQYF
TRBV11-2	.	TRBJ2-7	.	TGTGCCAGCAGCCTACGCTCAGGGGAGCAGTACTTC	CASSLRSGEQYF
TRBV5-4	few	TRBJ1-6	.	TGTGCCAGCAGCTTGTGGCGGGTAGGGTCACCCCTCCACTTT	CASSLWRVGSPLHF
TRBV9	.	TRBJ2-1	.	TGTGCCAGCAGGGGGCGCGGTGAGCAGTTCTTC	CASRGRGEQFF
TRBV14	.	TRBJ2-1	.	TGTGCCAGCAGCCGACTAGGATCTTCGTCCTACAATGAGCAGTTCTTC	CASSRLGSSSYNEQFF
TRBV3-1/TRBV3-2	.	TRBJ1-1	.	TGTGCCAGCAGCCAAGTGCAGGATAGTTATGAAGCTTTCTTT	CASSQVQDSYEAFF
TRBV5-8	.	TRBJ2-7	.	TGTGCCAGCAGCGGTAACAGGGGGGGCTCCTACGAGCAGTACTTC	CASSGNRGGSYEQYF
TRBV5-5	.	TRBJ2-2	.	TGTGCCAGCAGCCCCCAGGGGCCGCGCGGGGAGCTGTTTTTT	CASSPQGPRGELFF
TRBV28	.	TRBJ1-2	.	TGTGCCAGCAGTTTTTTAAGGTCGGGGACTAGGGGCTACACCTTC	CASSFLRSGTRGYTF
TRBV20-1	.	TRBJ2-7	.	TGCAGTGCTCGGGAGAACGACGAGCAGTACTTC	CSARENDEQYF
TRBV20-1	.	TRBJ1-5	.	TGCAGTGCTAGTGGGGCCGGTGGCCAGCCCCAGCATTTT	CSASGAGGQPQHF
TRBV2	.	TRBJ1-1	.	TGTGCCAGCAGTGAAAACCAGGGGGAAGCTTTCTTT	CASSENQGEAFF
TRBV5-1	.	TRBJ1-1	.	TGCGCCAGCAGCATACAGGGTAGCACTGAAGCTTTCTTT	CASSIQGSTEAFF